A selection of T cell receptor beta chains follows, all from one sample in a study of T cell responses to AZD1222 COVID-19 vaccine. Sequencing was performed with immunoSEQ multiplex PCR; in TCRdb, only in-frame clones are kept and a portion is missing. The top ten hold roughly 2.6% of the sample, which has roughly 100,000 clones, 70% to 90% seen once. The material was peripheral blood, obtained on day 0 of AZD1222 vaccination. The receptors were gathered from an adult in good health. CDR3s include the opening cysteine and the closing phenylalanine or tryptophan. The D gene is left open where the match is weak. Expanded clones are given a class, and other clones once, few, many or no size at all.

j_call clone_size d_call v_call cdr3_nt cdr3_aa
TRBJ2-7 - - TRBV3-1/TRBV3-2 TGTGCCAGCAGCCAGGGTGGAGGGCGCCCCTACGAGCAGTACTTC CASSQGGGRPYEQYF
TRBJ2-1 once TRBD1 TRBV11-2 TGTGCCAGCGGGGGACAGGGCAACTCCTTTGGGATTGAGCAGTTCTTC CASGGQGNSFGIEQFF
TRBJ2-2 few TRBD2 TRBV28 TGTGCCAGCAGTTTGACGACTAGCGGGGCCGGGGAGCTGTTTTTT CASSLTTSGAGELFF
TRBJ1-2 - - TRBV2 TGTGCCAGCAGTGAGACCCGGGCCGGAGGCTACACCTTC CASSETRAGGYTF
TRBJ1-1 few TRBD1 TRBV11-2 TGTGCCAGCAGCCTCGTAGGGGGACAGGGGGCACCTGAAGCTTTCTTT CASSLVGGQGAPEAFF
TRBJ1-5 - - TRBV28 TGTGCCAGCACCCTAGGAGGACCCAATCAGCCCCAGCATTTT CASTLGGPNQPQHF
TRBJ2-5 - - TRBV5-1 TGCGCCAGCAGCTTGGAACGGAGGGATCAAGAGACCCAGTACTTC CASSLERRDQETQYF
TRBJ1-1 - - TRBV15 TGTGCCACCAGGGGGAGGACTGAAGCTTTCTTT CATRGRTEAFF
TRBJ1-2 once - TRBV6-1 TGTGCCAGCAGTGAAGACCCCAGGGGCTATGGCTACACCTTC CASSEDPRGYGYTF
TRBJ2-7 - - TRBV14 TGTGCCAGCAGCCAAACAGGTCCGAACTACGAGCAGTACTTC CASSQTGPNYEQYF
TRBJ1-5 - - TRBV24-1 TGTGCCACTTTAGCCTCGGGGGGTCAGCCCCAGCATTTT CATLASGGQPQHF
TRBJ2-1 - TRBD2 TRBV28 TGTGCCAGCAGGTTAGCGGGAGATTCGGATGAGCAGTTCTTC CASRLAGDSDEQFF
TRBJ2-7 - - TRBV28 TGTGCCAGCAGGGGCTACGAGCAGTACTTC CASRGYEQYF
TRBJ2-5 - TRBD2 TRBV5-1 TGCGCCAGCAGCCCCGGGACTAGCGGGGGCCAAGAGACCCAGTACTTC CASSPGTSGGQETQYF
TRBJ2-7 - TRBD1 TRBV6-5 TGTGCCAGCAGCAACAGGGGCCTGAGCTCCTACGAGCAGTACTTC CASSNRGLSSYEQYF
TRBJ1-4 - - TRBV14 TGTGCCAGCAGCCAAGATCCCAGTCAAAATGAAAAACTGTTTTTT CASSQDPSQNEKLFF
TRBJ1-2 - - TRBV12-3/TRBV12-4 TGTGCCAGCAGTCCCCGTGGGGTCAGGGGCTACACCTTC CASSPRGVRGYTF
TRBJ2-1 - - TRBV2 TGTGCCAGCAGTGACAGGTCCTACAATGAGCAGTTCTTC CASSDRSYNEQFF
TRBJ2-3 - TRBD2 TRBV9 TGTGCCAGCAGCGGGACTAGCGGGAGGGTCCGCACAGATACGCAGTATTTT CASSGTSGRVRTDTQYF
TRBJ2-7 - TRBD2 TRBV4-2 TGTGCCAGCAGCCAACGAGCGGGGGACTCCTACGAGCAGTACTTC CASSQRAGDSYEQYF
TRBJ2-1 - TRBD2 TRBV9 TGTGCCAGCAGCATACTAGCGGAGAGCTACAATGAGCAGTTCTTC CASSILAESYNEQFF
TRBJ1-2 - - TRBV27 TGTGCCAGCAGTCCCGGCCGGGAAACTTTTTATGGCTACACCTTC CASSPGRETFYGYTF
TRBJ1-6 - TRBD1 TRBV4-3 TGCGCCACTTCAGGGGGGGCCTATAATTCACCCCTCCACTTT CATSGGAYNSPLHF
TRBJ2-1 - - TRBV7-2 TGTGCCAGCAGCCAGAACAATGAGCAGTTCTTC CASSQNNEQFF
TRBJ2-2 - - TRBV7-9 TGTGCCAGCAGCCGGGCGAGCTATTCCGGGGAGCTGTTTTTT CASSRASYSGELFF
TRBJ2-2 - - TRBV7-9 TGTGCCAGAGGGGGAACATTCGGGGAGCTGTTTTTT CARGGTFGELFF
TRBJ2-2 - - TRBV18 TGTGCCAGCTCACCACCTGGGCGTTCCGGGGAGCTGTTTTTT CASSPPGRSGELFF
TRBJ2-3 - - TRBV24-1 TGTGCCACCGGCACAGGGAGCACAGATACGCAGTATTTT CATGTGSTDTQYF
TRBJ1-2 - - TRBV28 TGTGCCAGCAGTTTATATTCGAATAACTATGGCTACACCTTC CASSLYSNNYGYTF
TRBJ1-1 few - TRBV2 TGTGCCAGCAGTGAAATAGACACCACTGAAGCTTTCTTT CASSEIDTTEAFF
TRBJ1-2 - - TRBV7-3 TGTGCCAGCTGGGCCTCAGCTAACTATGGCTACACCTTC CASWASANYGYTF
TRBJ1-1 - TRBD1 TRBV9 TGTGCCAGCAGCTCCGGGACAGGGAAGGGTTCTGAAGCTTTCTTT CASSSGTGKGSEAFF
TRBJ1-1 - - TRBV9 TGTGCCAGCAGCGTACTGGGCACTTGGAACACTGAAGCTTTCTTT CASSVLGTWNTEAFF
TRBJ1-1 - - TRBV7-6 TGTGCCAGCAGCTTAGTCCTGCCGGGGGGGAACACTGAAGCTTTCTTT CASSLVLPGGNTEAFF
TRBJ2-3 - - TRBV4-3 TGCGCCAGCAGACAAGAAGGCAGCGTAAGCACAGATACGCAGTATTTT CASRQEGSVSTDTQYF
TRBJ2-7 once TRBD2 TRBV4-3 TGCGCCAGCAGCCAAGAGGCTAGCGGGAGCTACGAGCAGTACTTC CASSQEASGSYEQYF
TRBJ1-5 - TRBD1 TRBV6-4 TGTGCCAGCAGAAGGGACAGGTCTTATAGCAATCAGCCCCAGCATTTT CASRRDRSYSNQPQHF
TRBJ1-5 - - TRBV6-2/TRBV6-3 TGTGCCAGCAGCCCTTATGGTGTGTATAGCAATCAGCCCCAGCATTTT CASSPYGVYSNQPQHF
TRBJ2-2 few - TRBV12-5 TGTGCTAGTGGTTTGGAAGGCTTGAGGAGACCGAACACCGGGGAGCTGTTTTTT CASGLEGLRRPNTGELFF
TRBJ1-2 - - TRBV28 TGTGCCAGCAGAACGGACAGCTTGGGCTACACCTTC CASRTDSLGYTF
TRBJ1-6 - - TRBV18 TGTGCCAGCTCACCAAATGCCCCAGCAGATTCACCCCTCCACTTT CASSPNAPADSPLHF
TRBJ1-2 - - TRBV10-3 TGTGCCATCAGTGAGCGAGAGGGTAGATCTGGAGGCTACACCTTC CAISEREGRSGGYTF
TRBJ1-6 - - TRBV7-3 TGTGCCAGCAGCTTAAACGCGCCTAATAATTCACCCCTCCACTTT CASSLNAPNNSPLHF